The 23 T cell receptor beta chains given below trace back to one sample, sequenced in a study of early T cells in non-severe SARS-CoV-2 infection. Using its own MiXCR run on the 5' RACE reads, TCRdb lists one record per CDR3 protein. The data show roughly 69,000 distinct CDR3 sequences, about 9% seen once. The sequenced sample was whole blood, obtained at baseline. The source of these receptors is an adult who was a healthcare worker with PCR-confirmed SARS-CoV-2 infection or an uninfected control (not recorded which).

This clonotype came up many times. The rearrangement uses TRBV28 and TRBJ1-1; D remains unclear. Deletions cut 5 bases from V and 1 base from J, with 14 bases between. CDR3 length equals 15 residues. The germline V gene encodes CDR1 MDHEN and CDR2 SYDVKM. The CDR3 loop is CASSPPWASNTEAFF. The CDR3 DNA reads as TGTGCCAGCAGTCCGCCTTGGGCTTCGAACACTGAAGCTTTCTTT.

This clonotype was detected ten times or more. The rearrangement links TRBV3-1 to TRBJ2-1; 7 nucleotides match TRBD2. This CDR3 has 12 amino acids. V lost 4 bases, J lost 6 bases, and 0 bases stayed unmatched. Germline CDR1 and CDR2: LGHDT and YNNKEL (reference sequence). The CDR3 spells CASSRGGNEQFF. The CDR3 region has the DNA TGTGCCAGCAGCCGGGGGGGCAATGAGCAGTTCTTC.

The chain links TRBV5-1 to TRBJ2-6; D is ambiguous. CDR3 length: 13 amino acids. Looked up from germline, CDR1 is SGHRS and CDR2 is YFSETQ. V was pared by 7 bases and J by 0 bases, with 5 bases between. Written as DNA, the CDR3 is TGCGCCAGCTGCATCTCTGGGGCCAACGTCCTGACTTTC. This translates into CASCISGANVLTF.

The sample holds many counts of this clonotype. The rearrangement joins TRBV6-2 or TRBV6-3 to TRBJ2-1; no reliable D call. Trimming took 2 bases from V and 0 from J, leaving 8 bases between them. Germline V CDR1 and CDR2: MNHEY, SVGEGT. The CDR3 consists of 15 residues. The CDR3 sequence: CASSYDLSSYNEQFF. CDR3 coding DNA: TGTGCCAGCAGTTACGACCTAAGCTCCTACAATGAGCAGTTCTTC.

This sequence joins TRBV18 and TRBJ1-1, with D perhaps matching TRBD1 (5 bases). The germline V and J ends were trimmed by 8 bases and 10 bases, with 17 bases remaining between them. Germline assignment: CDR1 KGHSH and CDR2 LQKENI. The CDR3 extends over 12 amino acids. CDR3: CASVPSRGLAFF. CDR3 sequence (DNA): TGTGCCAGCGTCCCGTCCCGGGGCCTAGCTTTCTTT.

This clonotype was seen repeatedly, ten times or more. The rearrangement links TRBV20-1 to TRBJ2-3; the match to TRBD1 covers 8 bases. The germline V gene has CDR1 DFQATT and CDR2 SNEGSKA (reference sequence). The CDR3 has 13 amino acids. Trimming removed 3 bases from V and 1 base from J; junction bases left unmatched: 0. The DNA for the CDR3 is TGCAGTGCTAGGACAGGGGGCACAGATACGCAGTATTTT. It yields the protein CSARTGGTDTQYF.

The chain joins TRBV20-1 to TRBJ2-7; TRBD2 matches at 9 bases. Germline V CDR1 and CDR2: DFQATT, SNEGSKA (reference sequence). Germline trimming cut 0 bases from V and 5 bases from J; bases unmatched to any gene: 8. This CDR3 is 15 amino acids long. The CDR3: CSARDQRGVRHEQYF. For the CDR3, the DNA is TGCAGTGCTAGAGACCAGCGGGGGGTACGCCACGAGCAGTACTTC.

This clonotype was detected many times. The chain joins TRBV11-2 to TRBJ2-7; 8 positions agree with TRBD2. Germline lookup yields CDR1 SGHAT and CDR2 FQNNGV. V trimming: 0 bases; J trimming: 7 bases; junction bases outside the gene matches: 8. CDR3 length: 15 amino acids. The CDR3 sequence: CASSLESGGRSEQYF. CDR3 in DNA: TGTGCCAGCAGCTTAGAATCCGGCGGGAGGAGTGAGCAGTACTTC.

Remarks on this clonotype: Possible read error: a much larger clone is one base away. The genes are TRBV11-2 and TRBJ2-1, with D unresolved. Looked up from germline, CDR1 is SGHAT and CDR2 is FQNNGV. The CDR3 contains 11 residues. CDR3 DNA: TGTGTCAGCAGCCAAAGCAATGAGCAGTTCTTC. Its translation: CVSSQSNEQFF. Variable domain in full (rest from reference TRBV11-2 and TRBJ2-1): EAGVAQSPRYKIIEKRQSVAFWCNPISGHATLYWYQQILGQGPKLLIQFQNNGVVDDSQLPKDRFSAERLKGVDSTLKIQPAKLEDSAVYLCVSSQSNEQFFGPGTRLTVL.

This clonotype was seen ten or more times. The chain combines TRBV27 with TRBJ1-2; unclear D gene. With 6 bases removed from V and 3 bases from J, the gap between germline ends came to 17 bases. The germline V gene has CDR1 MNHEY and CDR2 SMNVEV (reference sequence). This CDR3 is built from 15 residues. The CDR3 coding sequence is TGTGCCAGCAGCCGTAGCGGGGTAATGGACTATGGCTACACCTTC. It yields the protein CASSRSGVMDYGYTF.

The chain links TRBV19 to TRBJ2-5, with D maybe TRBD2 (5 bases). Germline loops: CDR1 LNHDA, CDR2 SQIVND (reference sequence). This CDR3 is built from 12 residues. The V end was cut by 1 base, the J end by 7 bases, with 7 bases between. The CDR3 nucleotides are TGTGCCAGTAGTATAGGGGCGGGGACCCAGTACTTC. Translated, it gives CASSIGAGTQYF.

This clonotype was detected many times. The chain links TRBV5-5 to TRBJ1-4; maybe TRBD1 (5 bases). Germline V CDR1 and CDR2: SGHKS, YYEKEE (reference sequence). Deletions cut 5 bases from V and 3 bases from J, with 11 bases between. The CDR3 is 14 amino acids. The DNA for the CDR3 is TGTGCCAGCAGGGCCCAGGGAGCTAATGAAAAACTGTTTTTT. This codes for CASRAQGANEKLFF.

This clonotype was seen repeatedly, ten times or more. The J gene is TRBJ2-7, the V gene TRBV28, with D unresolved. Trimming took 6 bases from V and 5 from J, leaving 20 bases between them. Germline values: CDR1 MDHEN, CDR2 SYDVKM. The CDR3 has 15 amino acids. Written as DNA, the CDR3 is TGTGCCAGCAGGACACCGGCGGATCTGCGAAACGAGCAGTACTTC. This codes for CASRTPADLRNEQYF.

V is TRBV28 and J is TRBJ2-7, with D tentatively TRBD1 (5 bases). Trimming pared 4 bases from V and 3 bases from J, leaving 16 bases between. Germline CDR1 is MDHEN and CDR2 is SYDVKM. The CDR3 totals 15 residues. CDR3 protein: CASSSSGQIDYEQYF. CDR3 nucleotides: TGTGCCAGCAGTTCTTCTGGACAAATAGACTACGAGCAGTACTTC.

This clonotype has more than one count but fewer than ten. This chain links TRBV28 with TRBJ1-4; 9 bases are shared with TRBD1. In germline, CDR1 is MDHEN, CDR2 SYDVKM. J gave up 6 bases and V 2 bases, and 4 bases lay outside the gene matches. The length of the CDR3 is 15 residues. CDR3 protein: CASSLLTGGDEKLFF. The DNA for the CDR3 is TGTGCCAGCAGTTTACTGACAGGGGGAGATGAAAAACTGTTTTTT.

This clonotype has only a few counts. The rearrangement uses TRBV20-1 and TRBJ2-3, with D perhaps matching TRBD1 (5 bases). Trimming stripped 6 bases from V and 6 bases from J, with 16 bases between. Germline CDR1 and CDR2: DFQATT and SNEGSKA (reference sequence). The length of the CDR3 is 13 residues. The DNA of the CDR3 is TGCAGTGCCCAGAATCGGGCAGGGGATACGCAGTATTTT. Translated: CSAQNRAGDTQYF.

In its sample, this clonotype was seen a few times. The rearrangement joins TRBV2 to TRBJ2-2; maybe TRBD2 (6 bases). The CDR3 sequence is 13 residues long. Germline assignment: CDR1 SNHLY and CDR2 FYNNEI. Trimming removed 8 bases at V and 1 base at J, with 8 bases between. CDR3 sequence: CASGRLNTGELFF. The CDR3 bases are TGTGCCAGCGGGAGGCTGAACACCGGGGAGCTGTTTTTT.

The chain has TRBV11-2 and TRBJ2-3, with TRBD2 matching 9 bases. This CDR3 has 16 residues. Germline assignment: CDR1 SGHAT and CDR2 FQNNGV. V lost 5 bases, J lost 5 bases, and 11 bases stayed unmatched. The CDR3 sequence is CASSPRTSAVLDTQYF. The CDR3 DNA is TGTGCCAGCAGCCCCCGGACTAGCGCAGTTTTAGATACGCAGTATTTT.

This clonotype was seen repeatedly, ten times or more. The V call is TRBV28, the J call TRBJ2-7; D unclear. Germline CDR1 is MDHEN and CDR2 is SYDVKM. The length of the CDR3 is 13 residues. The germline V and J ends were trimmed by 7 bases and 2 bases, with 12 bases remaining between them. The CDR3 sequence is CASNPGQTYEQYF. The CDR3 DNA reads TGTGCCAGCAACCCCGGGCAGACCTACGAGCAGTACTTC.

The chain carries TRBV20-1 and TRBJ2-3, with 9 bases matching TRBD2. Germline V lookup: CDR1 DFQATT, CDR2 SNEGSKA (reference sequence). The CDR3 has 15 amino acids. Germline trimming cut 4 bases from V and 7 bases from J; bases unmatched to any gene: 12. DNA for the CDR3: TGCAGTGCTAATGGGGGGGATAGCGGGAGCTATACGCAGTATTTT. Translated, it gives CSANGGDSGSYTQYF.

J is TRBJ1-2 and V is TRBV6-5; TRBD1 might be the D (6 bases). Trimming cost V 4 bases and J 3 bases, with 12 bases left between them. Germline CDR1 is MNHEY and CDR2 is SVGAGI. The CDR3 runs 14 residues. CDR3: CASSLQGYDYGYTF. As DNA, the CDR3 is TGTGCCAGCAGTTTACAGGGATATGACTATGGCTACACCTTC.

The chain uses TRBV6-2 or TRBV6-3 and TRBJ2-3; a weak D match, TRBD1 (6 bases). CDR3 length: 15 residues. Germline CDR1 and CDR2: MNHEY and SVGEGT. V was pared by 0 bases and J by 2 bases, with 9 bases between. In DNA form, the CDR3 reads TGTGCCAGCAGTTACTCAAACAGGGACACAGATACGCAGTATTTT. Encoded protein: CASSYSNRDTDTQYF.

This clonotype has just a few counts. The genes are TRBV7-8 and TRBJ2-3; D is undetermined. The CDR3 totals 15 residues. V was shortened by 3 bases and J by 1 base, with 11 bases between the two germline ends. Germline V gene data show CDR1 as SGHVS and CDR2 as FQNEAQ. CDR3 in amino acids: CASSLDLTGTDTQYF. CDR3 DNA: TGTGCCAGCAGCTTGGACCTAACGGGCACAGATACGCAGTATTTT.